What follows describes a single T cell receptor beta chain. Its antigen is currently unknown. The sample is drawn from a study of response to subunit inactivated influenza vaccine. TCRdb analysed the RT-PCR reads with MiXCR anew, one entry per CDR3 protein. The sample includes 750,000 to 850,000 distinct CDR3 sequences, around 20% seen only once; the top ten take about 11%. The CDR3 is 14 amino acids. Looked up from germline, CDR1 is DFQATT and CDR2 is SNEGSKA (reference sequence). General study points: Authors suggested seasonal influenza vaccinations each recruit few new T cells.

The chain is built from TRBV20-1 and TRBJ2-5, with TRBD1 identical over 8 bases. The sample in question was PBMCs from blood, obtained more than 4 days after vaccination. The TCR originated in a man between 50 and 59 years old who received an inactivated influenza vaccine. The CDR3 region is CSVSGTGMPETQYF. The CDR3 DNA sequence: TGCAGCGTTTCCGGGACAGGAATGCCGGAGACCCAGTACTTC.